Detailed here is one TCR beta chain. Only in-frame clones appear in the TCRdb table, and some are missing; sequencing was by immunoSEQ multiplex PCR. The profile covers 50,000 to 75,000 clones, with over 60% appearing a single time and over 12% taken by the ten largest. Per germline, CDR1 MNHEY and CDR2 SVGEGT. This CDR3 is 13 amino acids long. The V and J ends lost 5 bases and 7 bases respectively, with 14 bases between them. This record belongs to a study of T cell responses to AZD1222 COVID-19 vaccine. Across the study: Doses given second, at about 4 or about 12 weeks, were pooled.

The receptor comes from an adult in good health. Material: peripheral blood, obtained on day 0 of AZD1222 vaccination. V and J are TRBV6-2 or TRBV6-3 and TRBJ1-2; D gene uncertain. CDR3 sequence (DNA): TGTGCCAGCAGTGCCAGTGTCCCGGGTGGCTACACCTTC. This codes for CASSASVPGGYTF.